This T cell receptor beta chain was documented in a study of blood T cell repertoires in COVID-19. At the level of the study: T cells, B-cell-depleted T cells, or PBMCs provided the cDNA or gDNA that served as material.

In the original analysis: Reference gene primer amplification gave estimated nucleated cell counts. TCRdb's copy holds only in-frame clones and misses some; the assay was immunoSEQ multiplex PCR. V, J and clone size are taken as reported in that table, and D and trimming were inferred from the DNA itself. The sample consists of tens of thousands of clones, 70% to 90% of them appearing once. V lost 7 bases and J 8 bases, leaving 12 bases between the germline ends. This CDR3 has 12 amino acids. This chain links TRBV12-3 or TRBV12-4 with TRBJ2-4, with a weak D call TRBD2 (6 bases). This sequence originates from a woman in her seventies with acute or convalescent COVID-19. Material for sequencing was peripheral blood. The CDR3 here is CASTASGDIQYF. CDR3 sequence (DNA): TGTGCCAGCACCGCGTCGGGGGACATTCAGTACTTC.